This T cell receptor (beta chain) stems from a study of Ad26.COV2.S vaccination and SARS-CoV-2 variants. Study details: Administration of Ad26.COV2.S was intramuscular, either once or twice 56 days apart.

The treatment here: 15 to 20 received Ad26.COV2.S at low or high dose, single or two shots; roughly five received placebo; per-sample allocation not given. Sampling occurred on day 63 after the first vaccine or placebo injection. Study findings and constraints: CD8+ and CD4+ T cells specific for spike reportedly responded with substantial breadth after vaccination.

Concerning this clone itself: Its specificity is not known.

Sequencing was performed with immunoSEQ multiplex PCR; in TCRdb, only in-frame clones are kept and a portion is missing. The sample carries about 480,000 clones, roughly 89% recorded once. The sample here was peripheral blood, taken in a trial of Ad26.COV2.S vaccine versus placebo. This sequence was found in a person aged 18-65 years who received the Ad26.COV2.S COVID-19 vaccine or a placebo.

CDR3 DNA sequence: TGTGCCATCAGTGAGGGAGCGGGAGGTCCCTACAATGAGCAGTTCTTC. Translated, it gives CAISEGAGGPYNEQFF. The genes are TRBV10-3 and TRBJ2-1, with 9 bases aligning to TRBD2. Germline V CDR1 and CDR2: ENHRY, SYGVKD. The V gene end was trimmed by 2 bases and the J gene end by 2 bases; junction bases not matched to a gene: 4. This CDR3 is built from 16 residues.